Below, 17 T cell receptor beta chains from the same sample are listed, as sequenced in a study of cytomegalovirus exposure and HLA in healthy donors. Amplification used 60 Vbeta primers and 13 Jbeta primers. The repertoire was sequenced with immunoSEQ multiplex PCR; TCRdb's copy has only in-frame clones and lacks some. The sample yields under 150,000 clones, 82% seen once. Sequenced sample: PBMCs. These receptor sequences come from a woman between 18 and 30 years old in good health and CMV-seronegative.

This clone showed up just a few times. The chain recombines TRBV27 with TRBJ2-5, with 13 positions matching TRBD2. V trimming: 8 bases; J trimming: 2 bases; junction bases outside the gene matches: 5. The V gene's germline CDR1 is MNHEY and CDR2 SMNVEV (reference sequence). The CDR3 is made up of 15 amino acids. CDR3 protein: CASQTSGGFQETQYF. The CDR3 DNA sequence: TGTGCCAGCCAGACTAGCGGGGGGTTTCAAGAGACCCAGTACTTC.

V is TRBV6-1 and J is TRBJ1-5; no clear D gene. V lost 2 bases and J lost 6, with 5 bases in between. The germline gives CDR1 MNHNS, CDR2 SASEGT. This CDR3 spans 12 amino acids. CDR3 sequence reads: CASSEFSQPQHF. CDR3 DNA: TGTGCCAGCAGTGAATTTAGTCAGCCCCAGCATTTT.

This rearrangement joins TRBV14 to TRBJ1-5; 7 bases map to TRBD1. The V segment lost 2 bases and the J segment 7 bases; nucleotides outside the gene matches: 5. CDR3 length equals 14 residues. Looked up from germline, CDR1 is SGHDN and CDR2 is FVKESK. The CDR3 loop reads CASSQSGGRQPQHF. Written as DNA, the CDR3 is TGTGCCAGCAGCCAATCAGGGGGGCGGCAGCCCCAGCATTTT.

A few counts support this clone. The rearrangement links TRBV10-3 to TRBJ1-1; D perhaps matches TRBD1 (6 bases). Per germline, CDR1 ENHRY and CDR2 SYGVKD. There are 14 residues in the CDR3. V lost 7 bases, J lost 1 base, and 13 bases lay in between. This CDR3 is CAITPGEQNTEAFF. DNA of the CDR3: TGTGCCATCACTCCAGGGGAACAGAACACTGAAGCTTTCTTT.

The chain uses TRBV5-1 and TRBJ2-7, with 14 bases that match TRBD2. The germline CDR1 and CDR2 sequences are SGHRS and YFSETQ. This CDR3 comprises 14 residues. The J segment lost 4 bases and the V segment lost 3 bases, leaving 0 bases of the junction unmatched. The DNA for the CDR3 is TGCGCCAGCAGCTGGACTAGCGGGAGGTACGAGCAGTACTTC. It specifies CASSWTSGRYEQYF.

This chain connects TRBV20-1 to TRBJ1-2; D unresolved. The CDR3 has 9 amino acids. Germline CDR1 and CDR2: DFQATT and SNEGSKA (reference sequence). The V and J ends lost 5 bases and 6 bases respectively, with 4 bases between them. The DNA for the CDR3 is TGCAGTGCTCTAGATGGCTACACCTTC. It translates to CSALDGYTF.

V gene TRBV4-2 combines with J gene TRBJ2-1; D is unresolved. With 1 base removed from V and 8 bases from J, the gap between germline ends came to 12 bases. The CDR3 is made up of 14 amino acids. CDR1 is LGHNA, CDR2 YNFKEQ, per germline. The CDR3 is CASSQVGGEDEQFF. Written as DNA, the CDR3 is TGTGCCAGCAGCCAAGTTGGTGGCGAGGATGAGCAGTTCTTC.

This clone occurred a few times. The chain has TRBV5-1 and TRBJ2-3; tentatively, D is TRBD2 (5 bases). CDR3 length equals 14 residues. CDR1 and CDR2 from the germline V gene are SGHRS and YFSETQ. The V end lost 4 bases, the J end lost 2 bases, and 11 bases lay between the germline ends. CDR3 sequence reads: CASSAERNTDTQYF. CDR3 sequence (DNA): TGCGCCAGCAGCGCCGAGCGGAACACAGATACGCAGTATTTT.

This clone has more than one count but fewer than ten. This chain connects TRBV7-2 to TRBJ1-1; 7 bases agree with TRBD1. The CDR3 length is 13 residues. Trimming cost V 8 bases and J 0 bases; bases outside gene matches: 3. From germline, CDR1 is SGHTA and CDR2 FQGNSA. CDR3 residues: CASGGQVNTEAFF. The CDR3 nucleotides are TGTGCCAGCGGTGGACAGGTGAACACTGAAGCTTTCTTT.

The chain's CDR3 is CASRSLGSSNYGYTF. In DNA form, the CDR3 reads TGTGCCAGCAGGTCCCTGGGCAGCTCTAACTATGGCTACACCTTC. The chain carries TRBV5-4 and TRBJ1-2; no definite D call. CDR3 size: 15 residues. CDR1 and CDR2 (germline): SGHNT, YYREEE (reference sequence). V was cut by 5 bases and J by 0 bases, with 14 bases left in between.

This clone has only a few counts. J is TRBJ1-2 and V is TRBV5-6; 7 nucleotides line up with TRBD1. The CDR3 covers 14 residues. Germline CDR1 and CDR2: SGHDT and YYEEEE. The V and J ends lost 3 bases and 4 bases, in that order; junction bases with no gene match: 6. CDR3 nucleotide sequence: TGTGCCAGCAGCTCCACAGGGACAGTCTATGGCTACACCTTC. Its translation is CASSSTGTVYGYTF.

This chain links TRBV5-1 with TRBJ2-1, with 7 bases matching TRBD2. This CDR3 has 18 residues. Germline V gene data show CDR1 as SGHRS and CDR2 as YFSETQ. J was trimmed by 0 bases and V by 0 bases; bases with no gene match: 9. The CDR3 sequence is CASSLVASGQSSYNEQFF. CDR3 coding DNA: TGCGCCAGCAGCTTGGTAGCTAGCGGCCAGAGCTCCTACAATGAGCAGTTCTTC.

This chain connects TRBV9 to TRBJ1-1, with D possibly TRBD1 on 6 matching bases. The CDR3 covers 14 residues. Germline CDR1 reads SGDLS; CDR2 reads YYNGEE. V dropped 0 bases and J dropped 10 bases, with 16 bases sitting between them. The CDR3 region is CASSVDGGAGGAFF. The CDR3 DNA sequence: TGTGCCAGCAGCGTAGACGGGGGCGCGGGAGGAGCTTTCTTT.

The chain is built from TRBV11-2 and TRBJ2-2; possible D gene TRBD1, 6 bases. This CDR3 is 15 amino acids long. In germline, CDR1 is SGHAT, CDR2 FQNNGV. V lost 5 bases to trimming and J lost 1 base, with 11 bases between them. This chain's CDR3 is CASSPGQWNTGELFF. CDR3 sequence (DNA): TGTGCCAGCAGCCCCGGACAGTGGAACACCGGGGAGCTGTTTTTT.

This clone was seen repeatedly, ten times or more. J is TRBJ2-3 and V is TRBV4-1; D remains unclear. The germline gives CDR1 MGHRA, CDR2 YSYEKL. This CDR3 region has 17 residues. The V and J ends lost 0 bases and 5 bases respectively, with 18 bases between them. The CDR3 protein is CASSQDRGTVLGDTQYF. CDR3 in DNA: TGCGCCAGCAGCCAAGATCGTGGAACAGTTCTGGGAGATACGCAGTATTTT.

This chain uses TRBV30 with TRBJ1-1; 7 bases are shared with TRBD1. This CDR3 is built from 14 residues. Germline-derived CDR1 and CDR2 are GTSNPN and SVGIG (reference sequence). Losses at the gene ends were 0 bases for V and 3 bases for J; bases not matched to a gene: 4. As DNA, the CDR3 is TGTGCCTGGAGTGTAGGGGGCGCATACACTGAAGCTTTCTTT. This sequence encodes CAWSVGGAYTEAFF.

The chain combines TRBV28 with TRBJ2-1, with D unresolved. The CDR3 spans 13 residues. Germline values: CDR1 MDHEN, CDR2 SYDVKM. Trimming removed 5 bases at V and 8 bases at J, with 13 bases between. CDR3 coding DNA: TGTGCCAGCAGTCCCCGCGGAACGGATGAGCAGTTCTTC. Its protein product is CASSPRGTDEQFF.